The present T cell receptor beta chain was sequenced within a study of tumor-infiltrating lymphocytes in primary liver carcinoma. On the study more broadly: The cohort included men and women aged 30 to 69 years.

With a constant-region primer, TCR beta cDNA was made from 450 to 650 ng of total RNA. ARM-PCR was slightly modified, and three nested multiplex PCR rounds with it gave rise to the TCR beta libraries. The first two PCR rounds, nine to ten cycles each, used TRBV1-TRBV30 forward primers and a C-beta reverse primer. TCRdb processed the multiplex PCR reads anew with MiXCR; each CDR3 protein has one entry. The sample lists 310,000 or so distinct CDR3 sequences, 45% to 70% occurring once. Blood RNA originated from unsorted whole blood, with germline DNA additionally extracted. The patients lived with chronic HBV infection and had not yet received any treatment. This clonotype was detected only a few times. Its antigen remains unknown. The CDR3 loop spans 14 amino acids. CDR1 and CDR2 from the germline V gene are SGHDN and FVKESK. V shed 2 bases and J 12 bases; nucleotides not matched to a gene: 9. The study, taken as a whole, reports: Bulk unsorted material prevented CD4+ and CD8+ repertoire comparison. The study found tumor-adjacent and tumor-blood pairs overlapped less than tumor region pairs.

The specimen sequenced was peripheral blood. The receptor was derived from a woman in her 30s with primary liver carcinoma and hepatitis B virus infection. The chain combines TRBV14 with TRBJ2-1; 8 bases line up with TRBD2. CDR3 nucleotide sequence: TGTGCCAGCAGCCAACTACTTAGCGGGATCAGGCAGTTCTTC. Translation gives CASSQLLSGIRQFF.